The T cell receptor (beta chain) described here comes from a study of regulatory T cells in long-lasting Graves disease. Study conclusions and caveats: Patients whose Graves' disease persisted exhibited lower TCR diversity than those newly diagnosed. Thyroid tissue was not studied; only peripheral blood was.

Time point of the sample: persistent/refractory GD, antithyroid drugs over 5 years with positive TRAb. TCR sequences were obtained from RNA taken from PBMCs. V lost 6 bases to trimming and J lost 0 bases; unmatched junction nucleotides: 7. The CDR3 length is 15 residues. The germline V gene has CDR1 ENHRY and CDR2 SYGVKD. This clonotype came up a few times. The antigen is undetermined. Assembly of TCR beta libraries relied on iRepertoire HTBI primers together with Arm-PCR of CDR3 regions. MiXCR was run by TCRdb on the multiplex PCR reads, yielding one entry per CDR3 protein. The profile shows around 430,000 distinct CDR3 sequences, approximately 22% of them singletons.

Source: peripheral blood mononuclear cells (PBMCs), taken when the disease was refractory, from a patient treated with antithyroid drugs. The TCR was taken from a female donor with Graves disease. The chain joins TRBV10-3 to TRBJ1-2; 7 positions match TRBD1. CDR3 region: CAISQGGEANYGYTF. The CDR3 bases are TGTGCCATCAGCCAAGGGGGCGAAGCTAACTATGGCTACACCTTC.